These 31 T cell receptor beta chains were sequenced from one sample in a study of cytotoxic CD8 clonotypes in ibrutinib-treated CLL. Sequencing used immunoSEQ multiplex PCR; TCRdb keeps in-frame clones, though not all of them. The sample gives some 200,000 clones, approximately 79% of which show up once; over 10% is in the top ten. This material consisted of PBMCs, taken after 12 months of ibrutinib treatment. All receptors derive from a human donor with chronic lymphocytic leukemia.

This sequence joins TRBV6-4 and TRBJ2-5; TRBD1 aligns across 9 bases. Trimming took 5 bases from V and 3 from J; bases not matched to a gene: 10. The CDR3 has 16 residues. Per the germline V gene, CDR1 is MRHNA and CDR2 is SNTAGT. CDR3 in amino acids: CASSKRSGTGKETQYF. The CDR3 DNA sequence: TGTGCCAGCAGTAAAAGATCCGGGACAGGGAAAGAGACCCAGTACTTC.

This clone has a handful of counts. CDR3 DNA sequence: TGTGCCAGCAGTGGGGCGCTTAATGGGGCCAACGTCCTGACTTTC. Translating gives CASSGALNGANVLTF. This rearrangement joins TRBV2 to TRBJ2-6; no clear D. The CDR3 runs 15 residues. The V end was cut by 4 bases, the J end by 3 bases, with 10 bases between. Looked up from germline, CDR1 is SNHLY and CDR2 is FYNNEI.

This sequence joins TRBV5-7 and TRBJ1-5; no reliable D call. TRBV5-7 is sorted into the ORF group, with uncertain function. V was shortened by 1 base and J by 5 bases, with 10 bases between the two germline ends. The CDR3 length is 14 residues. Written as DNA, the CDR3 is TGTGCCAGCAGCTTGTTAACACTACATCAGCCCCAGCATTTT. Translation: CASSLLTLHQPQHF.

This sequence joins TRBV6-6 and TRBJ2-2, with D perhaps matching TRBD2 (5 bases). The ends were cut back, 2 bases at V and 3 bases at J, with 7 bases in the middle. Germline V CDR1 and CDR2: MNHNY, SVGAGI (reference sequence). The CDR3 loop spans 14 amino acids. Here the CDR3 reads CASSYGRDTGELFF. The CDR3 DNA is TGTGCCAGCAGTTACGGGCGGGACACCGGGGAGCTGTTTTTT.

V gene TRBV6-5 combines with J gene TRBJ1-1, with unresolved D. Germline V gene data show CDR1 as MNHEY and CDR2 as SVGAGI. V lost 2 bases to trimming and J lost 8 bases, with 12 bases between them. This CDR3 is 13 amino acids long. In DNA, the CDR3 is TGTGCCAGCAGTTACCGACGGCAGGACGAAGCTTTCTTT. It encodes CASSYRRQDEAFF.

This clone was seen just once. V is TRBV2 and J is TRBJ2-3; tentatively, D is TRBD1 or TRBD2 (6 bases each). The germline V gene encodes CDR1 SNHLY and CDR2 FYNNEI. The CDR3 covers 14 residues. V was cut by 3 bases and J by 1 base, with 8 bases left in between. Here the CDR3 reads CASSDRGRTDTQYF. The DNA for the CDR3 is TGTGCCAGCAGTGACCGGGGGCGCACAGATACGCAGTATTTT. Together with reference TRBV2 and TRBJ2-3, the CDR3 gives the full variable domain: EPEVTQTPSHQVTQMGQEVILRCVPISNHLYFYWYRQILGQKVEFLVSFYNNEISEKSEIFDDQFSVERPDGSNFTLKIRSTKLEDSAMYFCASSDRGRTDTQYFGPGTRLTVL.

This rearrangement joins TRBV10-3 to TRBJ2-1, with TRBD1 matching 9 bases. J gave up 7 bases and V 0 bases, and 7 bases lay outside the gene matches. The length of the CDR3 is 16 residues. The germline V gene encodes CDR1 ENHRY and CDR2 SYGVKD. The CDR3 DNA follows: TGTGCCATCAGTGAGTCCCGGGACAGGGAAAGGAATGAGCAGTTCTTC. Protein: CAISESRDRERNEQFF.

CDR3 coding DNA: TGTGCCAGCAGTGAAGCTGCCCAGGGGTATGAGACCCAGTACTTC. It translates to CASSEAAQGYETQYF. This chain uses TRBV6-1 with TRBJ2-5; tentatively, D is TRBD1 (6 bases). Germline V lookup: CDR1 MNHNS, CDR2 SASEGT. V was cut by 0 bases and J by 5 bases, with 13 bases left in between. CDR3 size: 15 residues.

The genes are TRBV18 and TRBJ1-1; D not certain. This CDR3 has 16 residues. V was pared by 0 bases and J by 1 base, with 12 bases between. CDR1 is KGHSH and CDR2 is LQKENI in the germline V gene. CDR3 amino acids: CASSPPHPAANTEAFF. The CDR3, as DNA: TGTGCCAGCTCACCACCCCACCCAGCTGCGAACACTGAAGCTTTCTTT.

The J gene is TRBJ1-5, the V gene TRBV19, with D hard to call. The CDR3 has 15 amino acids. Germline assignment: CDR1 LNHDA and CDR2 SQIVND (reference sequence). Trimming pared 9 bases from V and 0 bases from J, leaving 15 bases between. The CDR3 region is CASQYKGYSNQPQHF. CDR3 coding DNA: TGTGCCAGCCAGTATAAGGGTTATAGCAATCAGCCCCAGCATTTT.

The rearrangement uses TRBV29-1 and TRBJ1-1; no firm D call. The CDR3 spans 13 residues. Germline lookup yields CDR1 SQVTM and CDR2 ANQGSEA. V lost 3 bases and J lost 2, with 10 bases in between. The CDR3 is CSVEWTGNTEAFF. The DNA of the CDR3 is TGCAGCGTTGAGTGGACGGGAAACACTGAAGCTTTCTTT. The full variable domain, in which reference TRBV29-1 and TRBJ1-1 provide the parts outside the CDR3, is SAVISQKPSRDICQRGTSLTIQCQVDSQVTMMFWYRQQPGQSLTLIATANQGSEATYESGFVIDKFPISRPNLTFSTLTVSNMSPEDSSIYLCSVEWTGNTEAFFGQGTRLTVV.

The CDR3 here is CASSDRLGARNEQFF. CDR3 DNA sequence: TGCGCCAGCAGCGATCGACTAGGAGCCCGCAATGAGCAGTTCTTC. V and J are TRBV4-1 and TRBJ2-1, with D possibly being TRBD2 (6 bases). The V gene's germline CDR1 is MGHRA and CDR2 YSYEKL. The germline V and J ends were trimmed by 5 bases and 6 bases, with 17 bases remaining between them. The CDR3 has 15 residues.

This sequence joins TRBV27 and TRBJ2-7, with 7 bases that match TRBD1. The CDR3 is made up of 14 amino acids. CDR1 MNHEY and CDR2 SMNVEV come from the germline V gene (reference sequence). The V and J ends lost 3 bases and 2 bases, in that order; junction bases with no gene match: 4. Written as DNA, the CDR3 is TGTGCCAGCAGTTTGGAAGGGGGCCCCTACGAGCAGTACTTC. It translates to CASSLEGGPYEQYF.

This clone was found once. V and J are TRBV7-8 and TRBJ2-5; a possible D gene is TRBD2 (5 bases). CDR1 SGHVS and CDR2 FQNEAQ come from the germline V gene. The CDR3 sequence is 12 residues long. The V gene lost 6 bases and the J gene lost 5 bases, with 10 bases spanning the gap. DNA for the CDR3: TGTGCCAGCAGAGGACTGCCTGAGACCCAGTACTTC. Its protein product is CASRGLPETQYF.

CDR3 sequence (DNA): TGTGCCAGCAGCTTGGATCGGACTAGCGATCAGTACTTC. It translates to CASSLDRTSDQYF. The chain carries TRBV5-6 and TRBJ2-7; 9 nucleotides match TRBD2. The CDR3 loop spans 13 amino acids. CDR1 is SGHDT and CDR2 is YYEEEE in the germline V gene. With V trimmed by 0 bases and J by 10 bases, 5 bases remained unmatched.

This clone was detected only once. This chain uses TRBV28 with TRBJ1-5; D ambiguous. Germline CDR1 MDHEN, CDR2 SYDVKM. The V gene lost 6 bases and the J gene lost 4 bases, with 10 bases spanning the gap. The CDR3 is 13 residues long. The CDR3 sequence is CASSYGRNQPQHF. CDR3 sequence (DNA): TGTGCCAGCAGCTATGGCAGGAATCAGCCCCAGCATTTT. Variable domain in full (rest from reference TRBV28 and TRBJ1-5): DVKVTQSSRYLVKRTGEKVFLECVQDMDHENMFWYRQDPGLGLRLIYFSYDVKMKEKGDIPEGYSVSREKKERFSLILESASTNQTSMYLCASSYGRNQPQHFGDGTRLSIL.

V usage is TRBV6-6 and J usage is TRBJ2-1; no firm D call. Germline CDR1 MNHNY, CDR2 SVGAGI (reference sequence). The V end was cut by 2 bases, the J end by 0 bases, with 11 bases between. The CDR3 covers 16 residues. Here the CDR3 reads CASSYGRTSSYNEQFF. The DNA for the CDR3 is TGTGCCAGCAGTTACGGGCGGACCAGCTCCTACAATGAGCAGTTCTTC.

The genes are TRBV11-2 and TRBJ1-1; D unclear. Germline loops: CDR1 SGHAT, CDR2 FQNNGV. The V gene lost 4 bases and the J gene lost 1 base, with 7 bases spanning the gap. This CDR3 spans 13 amino acids. In DNA, the CDR3 is TGTGCCAGCAGCTCCACAGAGAACACTGAAGCTTTCTTT. Translating it yields CASSSTENTEAFF.

The chain recombines TRBV5-6 with TRBJ1-5; perhaps TRBD1 as D (6 bases). Trimming removed 4 bases at V and 3 bases at J, with 11 bases between. CDR1 and CDR2 (germline): SGHDT, YYEEEE. The CDR3 loop spans 14 amino acids. The CDR3, as DNA: TGTGCCAGCAGCCGCCGGGACAACAATCAGCCCCAGCATTTT. This translates into CASSRRDNNQPQHF.

This clone came up once. This chain joins TRBV1 and TRBJ2-1; the D call of TRBD2 is as the table states it, not checked on the DNA. TRBV1 corresponds to a pseudogene. CDR3 length: 18 amino acids. The CDR3 DNA reads TGCACCAGCAGCCAAGATTTACTAGCGGGAGTTCCCCACAATGAGCAGTTCTTC. Translating gives CTSSQDLLAGVPHNEQFF.

This sequence joins TRBV7-9 and TRBJ2-7; no clear D gene. V gave up 4 bases and J gave up 2 bases, with 12 bases separating them. Germline assignment: CDR1 SEHNR and CDR2 FQNEAQ (reference sequence). This CDR3 is built from 14 residues. The CDR3 nucleotides read TGTGCCAGCAGCTGGTCGGTCAGTCCCTACGAGCAGTACTTC. The encoded protein is CASSWSVSPYEQYF.

The chain couples TRBV4-1 to TRBJ2-1; the match to TRBD2 covers 7 bases. The CDR3 has 16 amino acids. J lost 10 bases, V lost 4 bases, and 16 bases had no gene match. Per germline, CDR1 MGHRA and CDR2 YSYEKL. The CDR3 protein is CASSLDPGLYGGEQFF. The CDR3 DNA sequence: TGCGCCAGCAGCCTAGACCCGGGATTATACGGGGGGGAGCAGTTCTTC.

The chain uses TRBV2 and TRBJ1-5; D may be TRBD1 (6 bases). With 5 bases removed from V and 1 base from J, the gap between germline ends came to 12 bases. From germline, CDR1 is SNHLY and CDR2 FYNNEI. This CDR3 comprises 15 residues. The CDR3 DNA follows: TGTGCCAGCAGTCCTCAGGGGACAAGCAATCAGCCCCAGCATTTT. Translation: CASSPQGTSNQPQHF. The full variable domain, its missing parts supplied by reference TRBV2 and TRBJ1-5, is EPEVTQTPSHQVTQMGQEVILRCVPISNHLYFYWYRQILGQKVEFLVSFYNNEISEKSEIFDDQFSVERPDGSNFTLKIRSTKLEDSAMYFCASSPQGTSNQPQHFGDGTRLSIL.

The chain uses TRBV7-3 and TRBJ1-1; the D is unclear. V was pared by 6 bases and J by 0 bases, with 14 bases between. The CDR3 length is 15 residues. Germline loops: CDR1 SGHTA, CDR2 FQGTGA. In DNA, the CDR3 is TGTGCCAGCAGTCTGGGTGGCAGTCTGAACACTGAAGCTTTCTTT. Protein: CASSLGGSLNTEAFF.

V and J are TRBV18 and TRBJ2-3; tentative D call: TRBD2 (6 bases). V was pared by 6 bases and J by 2 bases, with 12 bases between. The CDR3 extends over 14 amino acids. Per the germline V gene, CDR1 is KGHSH and CDR2 is LQKENI. CDR3 residues: CASSPAGHTDTQYF. DNA of the CDR3: TGTGCCAGCTCGCCGGCGGGGCACACAGATACGCAGTATTTT.

V and J are TRBV7-9 and TRBJ2-3; 9 bases fit TRBD2. Germline CDR1 and CDR2: SEHNR and FQNEAQ (reference sequence). The CDR3 is 16 residues long. V shed 4 bases, J shed 0 bases, and the junction held 5 bases outside the gene matches. This CDR3 reads CASSSRLAESTDTQYF. The CDR3 DNA reads as TGTGCCAGCAGCTCCAGACTAGCGGAGAGCACAGATACGCAGTATTTT. Filled out from reference TRBV7-9 and TRBJ2-3, the complete variable domain reads DTGVSQNPRHKITKRGQNVTFRCDPISEHNRLYWYRQTLGQGPEFLTYFQNEAQLEKSRLLSDRFSAERPKGSFSTLEIQRTEQGDSAMYLCASSSRLAESTDTQYFGPGTRLTVL.

The genes are TRBV18 and TRBJ2-5; no firm D call. The V end lost 3 bases, the J end lost 0 bases, and 17 bases lay between the germline ends. This CDR3 has 17 residues. Per germline, CDR1 KGHSH and CDR2 LQKENI. The CDR3 DNA sequence: TGTGCCAGCTCACCTCGAACTATGGCCTCCCACCAAGAGACCCAGTACTTC. As protein: CASSPRTMASHQETQYF.

To note about this clone: A much more abundant neighbour one base away suggests this may be a read error. The J gene is TRBJ2-7, the V gene TRBV5-6; D not certain. Germline loops: CDR1 SGHDT, CDR2 YYEEEE. The V end was cut by 4 bases, the J end by 4 bases, with 18 bases between. The CDR3 contains 15 residues. The CDR3 nucleotides are TGTGCCAGCAGCCAGAGTAACAGCGAGAAGTACGAGCAGTACTTC. It codes for CASSQSNSEKYEQYF.

The chain carries TRBV11-3 and TRBJ2-7; D is possibly TRBD1 or TRBD2 (5 bases each). The CDR3 extends over 13 amino acids. In germline, CDR1 is SGHNT, CDR2 YENEEA. Trimming cost V 1 base and J 7 bases, with 11 bases left between them. CDR3 amino acids: CASSLGGVGEQYF. The DNA for the CDR3 is TGTGCCAGCAGCTTAGGAGGGGTCGGGGAGCAGTACTTC.

This clone is a singleton in its sample. The chain has TRBV28 and TRBJ2-7; D is possibly TRBD1 (5 bases). Trimming removed 6 bases at V and 2 bases at J, with 17 bases between. Per the germline V gene, CDR1 is MDHEN and CDR2 is SYDVKM. This CDR3 is built from 15 residues. The CDR3 sequence is CASSPSVGVAYEQYF. As DNA, the CDR3 is TGTGCCAGCAGCCCCTCCGTAGGGGTGGCCTACGAGCAGTACTTC.

The chain joins TRBV10-1 to TRBJ1-1; possibly TRBD1 for D (5 bases). CDR3 length: 14 residues. The germline gives CDR1 WNHNN, CDR2 SYGVQD (reference sequence). The V and J ends lost 2 bases and 1 base respectively, with 8 bases between them. The CDR3 nucleotides are TGCGCCAGCAGTGAGGGGGGTTCGAACACTGAAGCTTTCTTT. It translates to CASSEGGSNTEAFF.